This T cell receptor (beta chain) appears in the sequencing data of a study of T cells in women clearing cervical HPV infection. Study as a whole: Controls' single incident HPV16 infection cleared within 12 months without precancer. Controls gave blood once infection was undetectable; cases at lesion identification. The study's findings and limits: Repertoire richness, not evenness, was significantly elevated in CIN3+ cases versus controls.

The germline V gene has CDR1 SNHLY and CDR2 FYNNEI. The CDR3 loop spans 17 amino acids. With 3 bases clipped from V and 4 bases from J, the junction kept 15 bases outside the gene matches. This clone is deemed medium-sized by its frequency. As yet, its antigen is unknown. The CDR3 end lies 3 residues beyond the end of the read and is filled in from the germline J gene. Data came from immunoSEQ multiplex PCR; TCRdb stores just in-frame clones and leaves some out. This sample's table has roughly 35,000 clones. The sample comprised blood buffy coat. The chain combines TRBV2 with TRBJ2-7, with 7 bases lining up with TRBD2. This TCR derives from a woman aged 18 to 75 with a cervical HPV16 infection that either progressed to CIN3+ or cleared (not recorded which). The DNA read from the CDR3 is TGTGCCAGCAGTGACTTCTATGCGGGGGTGAAACCTTACGAG. Its translation is CASSDFYAGVKPYE. The full CDR3 is CASSDFYAGVKPYEQYF.